These 27 T cell receptor beta chains came from one sample sequenced in a study of T cell responses to AZD1222 COVID-19 vaccine. Only in-frame clones appear in the TCRdb table, and some are missing; sequencing was by immunoSEQ multiplex PCR. The table lists roughly 99,000 clones, around nine tenths of them singletons. Sequenced material: peripheral blood, taken 28 days after the second AZD1222 dose. The receptors derive from an adult who received the AZD1222 COVID-19 vaccine.

The chain combines TRBV6-5 with TRBJ2-7; no clear D gene. This CDR3 has 15 amino acids. The germline V and J ends were trimmed by 6 bases and 4 bases, with 19 bases remaining between them. The germline V gene has CDR1 MNHEY and CDR2 SVGAGI. The CDR3 loop is CASRPTVPGRYEQYF. CDR3 nucleotide sequence: TGTGCCAGCAGGCCCACGGTCCCGGGTCGTTACGAGCAGTACTTC.

This rearrangement joins TRBV7-2 to TRBJ1-3; no clear D. CDR3 size: 15 residues. Trimming removed 0 bases at V and 0 bases at J, with 6 bases between. CDR1 SGHTA and CDR2 FQGNSA come from the germline V gene. This chain's CDR3 is CASSLAGISGNTIYF. CDR3 bases: TGTGCCAGCAGCTTAGCGGGGATCTCTGGAAACACCATATATTTT. Combining the CDR3 with reference TRBV7-2 and TRBJ1-3 gives the whole variable domain GAGVSQSPSNKVTEKGKDVELRCDPISGHTALYWYRQSLGQGLEFLIYFQGNSAPDKSGLPSDRFSAERTGGSVSTLTIQRTQQEDSAVYLCASSLAGISGNTIYFGEGSWLTVV.

The CDR3 loop is CASSARQGQETQYF. The DNA of the CDR3 is TGTGCCAGCAGCGCCCGACAGGGGCAAGAGACCCAGTACTTC. The V gene is TRBV9, the J gene TRBJ2-5; 8 positions match TRBD1. Germline CDR1 reads SGDLS; CDR2 reads YYNGEE. With 3 bases clipped from V and 2 bases from J, the junction kept 3 bases outside the gene matches. This CDR3 has 14 residues.

The genes are TRBV29-1 and TRBJ1-1; no firm D call. V lost 3 bases to trimming and J lost 0 bases, with 5 bases between them. The CDR3 runs 12 residues. Germline values: CDR1 SQVTM, CDR2 ANQGSEA. The CDR3 nucleotides are TGCAGCGTTGACAGGATGAACACTGAAGCTTTCTTT. This gives the protein CSVDRMNTEAFF. The whole variable domain, remainder taken from reference TRBV29-1 and TRBJ1-1, is SAVISQKPSRDICQRGTSLTIQCQVDSQVTMMFWYRQQPGQSLTLIATANQGSEATYESGFVIDKFPISRPNLTFSTLTVSNMSPEDSSIYLCSVDRMNTEAFFGQGTRLTVV.

The gene calls are TRBV7-2 and TRBJ1-5; 7 bases are a match to TRBD1. Trimming cost V 4 bases and J 5 bases; bases outside gene matches: 8. Germline lookup yields CDR1 SGHTA and CDR2 FQGNSA. This CDR3 contains 15 residues. The chain's CDR3 is CASSSGQVSYQPQHF. In DNA, the CDR3 is TGTGCCAGCAGCTCCGGACAGGTATCATATCAGCCCCAGCATTTT.

This CDR3 is CASSFSDSTEAFF. The DNA of the CDR3 is TGTGCCAGCAGTTTCTCGGACAGCACTGAAGCTTTCTTT. The chain joins TRBV27 to TRBJ1-1, with D perhaps TRBD1 (6 bases). The CDR3 is made up of 13 amino acids. Trimming removed 3 bases from V and 4 bases from J, with 9 bases in between. CDR1 and CDR2 from the germline V gene are MNHEY and SMNVEV (reference sequence).

J is TRBJ2-3 and V is TRBV13; D possibly corresponds to TRBD1 (6 bases). Germline CDR1 is PRHDT and CDR2 is FYEKMQ (reference sequence). V lost 5 bases and J lost 4, with 16 bases in between. The CDR3 consists of 15 residues. CDR3 DNA: TGTGCCAGCAGCCCCCGGGACATCAACTCAGATACGCAGTATTTT. It encodes CASSPRDINSDTQYF.

This chain connects TRBV27 to TRBJ2-1; no clear D. From germline, CDR1 is MNHEY and CDR2 SMNVEV (reference sequence). The CDR3 covers 11 residues. Trimming pared 5 bases from V and 3 bases from J, leaving 2 bases between. CDR3 sequence (DNA): TGTGCCAGCAGTCGCTACAATGAGCAGTTCTTC. Residues: CASSRYNEQFF.

The rearrangement joins TRBV11-2 to TRBJ1-2; tentative D call: TRBD1 (5 bases). The CDR3 totals 15 residues. Germline CDR1 is SGHAT and CDR2 is FQNNGV. V was pared by 5 bases and J by 6 bases, with 19 bases between. The CDR3 loop reads CASSQSGWGMNGYTF. The DNA for the CDR3 is TGTGCCAGCAGCCAATCAGGGTGGGGGATGAATGGCTACACCTTC.

This chain joins TRBV12-3 or TRBV12-4 and TRBJ1-1; 7 nucleotides align to TRBD1. The CDR3 extends over 13 amino acids. After removal of 3 bases from V and 5 bases from J, the junction contained 3 bases not matched to a gene. The CDR3 coding sequence is TGTGCCAGCAGTTTGGCAGGGGGGACTGAAGCTTTCTTT. Translation: CASSLAGGTEAFF.

The chain links TRBV4-3 to TRBJ2-7; D is undetermined. Germline V gene sequence: CDR1 LGHNA, CDR2 YSLEER. Trimming shortened V by 0 bases and J by 0 bases, and 12 bases separated the two germline ends. The CDR3 is 16 residues long. The CDR3 DNA reads as TGCGCCAGCAGCCAAGACCCGTCCTTAACCTCCTACGAGCAGTACTTC. Its protein is CASSQDPSLTSYEQYF.

This clone was picked up a small number of times. The rearrangement joins TRBV28 to TRBJ1-2, with TRBD1 matching 8 bases. The V segment lost 5 bases and the J segment 3 bases; nucleotides outside the gene matches: 8. The CDR3 runs 15 residues. Germline assignment: CDR1 MDHEN and CDR2 SYDVKM. This CDR3 is CASSTTGGWDYGYTF. The CDR3 DNA reads as TGTGCCAGCAGTACCACAGGGGGTTGGGACTATGGCTACACCTTC.

The chain recombines TRBV4-1 with TRBJ2-2; D could derive from TRBD1 or TRBD2 (5 bases each). The CDR3 is 14 residues long. V was pared by 7 bases and J by 4 bases, with 13 bases between. CDR1 is MGHRA and CDR2 is YSYEKL in the germline V gene. The CDR3 region has the DNA TGCGCCAGCAAAACCGGGGCTGGCACCGGGGAGCTGTTTTTT. This gives the protein CASKTGAGTGELFF.

The CDR3 region is CASSPGTATYEQYF. In DNA form, the CDR3 reads TGTGCCAGCAGCCCAGGGACAGCCACCTACGAGCAGTACTTC. The chain employs TRBV3-1 (or the pseudogene TRBV3-2) and TRBJ2-7; 7 bases fit TRBD1. Trimming removed 4 bases from V and 2 bases from J; junction bases left unmatched: 5. CDR1 and CDR2 from the germline V gene are LGHDT and YNNKEL (reference sequence). The CDR3 extends over 14 amino acids.

V gene TRBV18 combines with J gene TRBJ2-7; TRBD1 matches at 8 bases. This CDR3 spans 17 amino acids. Germline V gene sequence: CDR1 KGHSH, CDR2 LQKENI. J gave up 1 base and V 4 bases, and 12 bases lay outside the gene matches. CDR3 protein: CASSLRTGLISSYEQYF. CDR3 sequence (DNA): TGTGCCAGCTCACTTCGGACAGGGTTGATATCTTCCTACGAGCAGTACTTC.

The sample holds one count of this clone. The chain recombines TRBV28 with TRBJ2-1; 8 bases line up with TRBD2. The trim removed 3 bases at V and 2 bases at J, leaving 3 bases unmatched. CDR1 and CDR2 (germline): MDHEN, SYDVKM. CDR3 length: 15 residues. CDR3 nucleotides: TGTGCCAGCAGTTTCGGCGGGGGGACCTACAATGAGCAGTTCTTC. Encoded protein: CASSFGGGTYNEQFF.

J is TRBJ1-1 and V is TRBV18; 8 bases line up with TRBD1. This CDR3 region has 12 residues. The V gene end was trimmed by 5 bases and the J gene end by 7 bases; junction bases not matched to a gene: 3. Germline CDR1 and CDR2: KGHSH and LQKENI. As DNA, the CDR3 is TGTGCCAGCTCAAAAGGACAGGGTGAAGCTTTCTTT. As protein: CASSKGQGEAFF.

V gene TRBV5-1 combines with J gene TRBJ2-1, with 12 positions matching TRBD2. This CDR3 is 17 amino acids long. Germline trimming cut 2 bases from V and 4 bases from J; bases unmatched to any gene: 7. Germline V gene sequence: CDR1 SGHRS, CDR2 YFSETQ. In nucleotides, the CDR3 is TGCGCCAGCAGCTTTTCCCCTAGCGGGAGGGCTTACAATGAGCAGTTCTTC. Translating gives CASSFSPSGRAYNEQFF.

This clone showed up just a few times. V usage is TRBV4-1 and J usage is TRBJ1-6, with D hard to call. Per the germline V gene, CDR1 is MGHRA and CDR2 is YSYEKL. Trimming removed 2 bases from V and 6 bases from J, with 14 bases in between. The CDR3 is made up of 16 amino acids. CDR3 DNA: TGCGCCAGCAGCCAAAAGCCTTCCTTACCTAATTCACCCCTCCACTTT. It codes for CASSQKPSLPNSPLHF.

The V and J genes are TRBV6-5 and TRBJ2-7, with D unclear. In germline, CDR1 is MNHEY, CDR2 SVGAGI. This CDR3 is 14 amino acids long. V was pared by 6 bases and J by 1 base, with 13 bases between. The CDR3 nucleotides read TGTGCCAGCAGAAGGACCGAGGATTCCTACGAGCAGTACTTC. Its translation is CASRRTEDSYEQYF.

This chain joins TRBV19 and TRBJ1-2; D is uncertain. From germline, CDR1 is LNHDA and CDR2 SQIVND (reference sequence). The V and J ends lost 2 bases and 8 bases respectively, with 12 bases between them. CDR3 length: 13 amino acids. The CDR3 nucleotides are TGTGCCAGTAGTATAAATGGAAAGAGGGGCTACACCTTC. Translating it yields CASSINGKRGYTF.

This clone was counted a single time. The chain links TRBV15 to TRBJ1-3; D is undetermined. Per germline, CDR1 LNHNV and CDR2 YYDKDF (reference sequence). Trimming shortened V by 4 bases and J by 4 bases, and 11 bases separated the two germline ends. The length of the CDR3 is 14 residues. The CDR3 nucleotides are TGTGCCACCAGCACCCGGACGGGAGGAAACACCATATATTTT. This codes for CATSTRTGGNTIYF.

This chain joins TRBV27 and TRBJ2-3; 8 bases are a match to TRBD2. Trimming at V came to 4 bases and at J to 2 bases, leaving 5 bases not matched to a gene. This CDR3 is 15 amino acids long. Germline V CDR1 and CDR2: MNHEY, SMNVEV (reference sequence). This chain's CDR3 is CASSSVLAVTDTQYF. The CDR3 coding sequence is TGTGCCAGCAGTTCCGTACTAGCGGTCACAGATACGCAGTATTTT.

The chain recombines TRBV28 with TRBJ1-5, with no clear D. Germline loops: CDR1 MDHEN, CDR2 SYDVKM. This CDR3 is built from 12 residues. Trimming stripped 8 bases from V and 4 bases from J, with 9 bases between. The DNA of the CDR3 is TGTGCCAGCCGTTCGGAAAATCAGCCCCAGCATTTT. Translating it yields CASRSENQPQHF.

This CDR3 reads CASSYGANTGELFF. CDR3 coding DNA: TGTGCCAGCAGTTATGGGGCGAACACCGGGGAGCTGTTTTTT. The chain recombines TRBV6-5 with TRBJ2-2; D ambiguous. Between the trimmed V and J ends, which lost 3 bases and 0 bases, there was a span of 5 bases. CDR1 and CDR2 (germline): MNHEY, SVGAGI. CDR3 length equals 14 residues.

This sequence joins TRBV2 and TRBJ2-1; 9 bases map to TRBD1. The V gene's germline CDR1 is SNHLY and CDR2 FYNNEI. The CDR3 runs to 13 residues. J was trimmed by 5 bases and V by 9 bases; bases with no gene match: 5. The DNA of the CDR3 is TGTGCCAGAGGGACAGGGAGAAACAATGAGCAGTTCTTC. Encoded protein: CARGTGRNNEQFF.

This clone has just one count. At one end the junction does not follow the germline gene, possibly because of a read error. The V gene is TRBV2, the J gene TRBJ2-7; no clear D. Germline V CDR1 and CDR2: SNHLY, FYNNEI. There are 12 residues in the CDR3. In DNA form, the CDR3 reads TGTGCCAGCAGGGAAGGGTCCTACGAGCAGTACTTC. Protein sequence: CASREGSYEQYF.